This T cell receptor beta chain derives from a study of blood T cell repertoires in COVID-19. The CDR3 covers 15 residues. After removal of 4 bases from V and 4 bases from J, the junction contained 4 bases not matched to a gene. Germline V gene data show CDR1 as KGHDR and CDR2 as SFDVKD. Authors' data handling: Nucleated cell counts were estimated from reference gene primer amplification. Only in-frame clones appear in the TCRdb table, and some are missing; sequencing was by immunoSEQ multiplex PCR. Clonal size and the V and J genes are those of that table, whereas D and trimming came from the DNA. Of about 180,000 clones in the sample, over 80% were seen once.

Sequenced: peripheral blood. The source is a woman aged 70-85 years with acute or convalescent COVID-19. The chain is built from TRBV24-1 and TRBJ2-1, with 9 bases matching TRBD2. This CDR3 is CATSEGGGAYNEQFF. The CDR3 nucleotides read TGTGCCACCAGTGAGGGCGGGGGGGCATACAATGAGCAGTTCTTC.